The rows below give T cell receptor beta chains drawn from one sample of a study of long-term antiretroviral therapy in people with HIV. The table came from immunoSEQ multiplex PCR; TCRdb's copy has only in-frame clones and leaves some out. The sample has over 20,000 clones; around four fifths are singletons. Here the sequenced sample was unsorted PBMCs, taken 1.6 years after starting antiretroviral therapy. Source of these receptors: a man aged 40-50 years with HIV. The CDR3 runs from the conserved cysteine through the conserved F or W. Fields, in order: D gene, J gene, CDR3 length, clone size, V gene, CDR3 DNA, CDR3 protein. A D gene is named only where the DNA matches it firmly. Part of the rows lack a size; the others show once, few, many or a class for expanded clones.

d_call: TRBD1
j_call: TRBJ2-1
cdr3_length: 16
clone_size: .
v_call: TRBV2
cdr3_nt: TGTGCCAGCAGTGACGGGACAGGGGGCAGGAACAATGAGCAGTTCTTC
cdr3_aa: CASSDGTGGRNNEQFF

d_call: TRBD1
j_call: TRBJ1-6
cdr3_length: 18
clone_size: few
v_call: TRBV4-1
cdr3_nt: TGCGCCAGCAGCCAAGAAACGCCGGACAGGATCTATAATTCACCCCTCCACTTT
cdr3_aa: CASSQETPDRIYNSPLHF

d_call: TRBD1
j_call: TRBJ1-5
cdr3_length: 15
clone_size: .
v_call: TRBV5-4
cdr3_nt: TGTGCCAGCAGCCCCGGGACAGGTAAAGACCAGCCCCAGCATTTT
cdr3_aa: CASSPGTGKDQPQHF

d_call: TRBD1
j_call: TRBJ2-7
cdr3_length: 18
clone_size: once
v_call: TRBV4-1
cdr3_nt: TGCGCCAGCAGCCAAGCCAAGGGAGACAGGGTCCTAACCTACGAGCAGTACTTC
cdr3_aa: CASSQAKGDRVLTYEQYF

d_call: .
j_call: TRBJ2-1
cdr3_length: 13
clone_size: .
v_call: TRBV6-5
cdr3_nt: TGTGCCAGTCGGACCGGACAAAGCCATGAGCAGTTCTTC
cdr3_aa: CASRTGQSHEQFF

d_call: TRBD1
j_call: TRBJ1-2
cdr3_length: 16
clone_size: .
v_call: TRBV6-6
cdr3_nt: TGTGCCAGCAGTTACCTTACAGGGGGCAGTAGCTATGGCTACACCTTC
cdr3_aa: CASSYLTGGSSYGYTF

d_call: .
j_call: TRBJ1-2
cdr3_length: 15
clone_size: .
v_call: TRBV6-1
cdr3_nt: TGTGCCAGCAGTGACTCGGCGAAAGTGGGCTATGGCTACACCTTC
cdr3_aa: CASSDSAKVGYGYTF

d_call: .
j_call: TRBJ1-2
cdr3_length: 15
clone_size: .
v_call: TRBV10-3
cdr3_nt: TGTGCCATCAGTGAGCCTAGGGGGGCAGGGGCGTACTACACCTTC
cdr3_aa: CAISEPRGAGAYYTF

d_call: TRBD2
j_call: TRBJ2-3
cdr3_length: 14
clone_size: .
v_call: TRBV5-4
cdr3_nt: TGTGCCAGCAGTCTAAGCGGGAGCTCAGATACGCAGTATTTT
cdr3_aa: CASSLSGSSDTQYF

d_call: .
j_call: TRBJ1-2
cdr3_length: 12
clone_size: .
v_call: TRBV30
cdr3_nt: TGTGCCGGATACGACAGTCCCTATGGCTACACCTTC
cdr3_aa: CAGYDSPYGYTF

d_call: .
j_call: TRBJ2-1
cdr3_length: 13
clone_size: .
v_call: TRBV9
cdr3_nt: TGTGCCAGCAGCGTAGCCCCTAACAATGAGCAGTTCTTC
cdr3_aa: CASSVAPNNEQFF

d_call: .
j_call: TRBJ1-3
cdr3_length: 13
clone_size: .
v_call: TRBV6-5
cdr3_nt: TGTGCCAGCAGCCTCTCCTCTGGAAACACCATATATTTT
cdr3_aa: CASSLSSGNTIYF

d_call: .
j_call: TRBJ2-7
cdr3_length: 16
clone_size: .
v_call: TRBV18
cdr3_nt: TGTGCCAGCTCCCTGGAGGAAGATCTTAGCTCCTACGAGCAGTACTTC
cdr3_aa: CASSLEEDLSSYEQYF

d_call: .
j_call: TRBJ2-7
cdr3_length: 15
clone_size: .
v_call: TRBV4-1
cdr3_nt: TGCGCCAGCAGCCTCGAGATCCAGGGTCCCTACGAGCAGTACTTC
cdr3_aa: CASSLEIQGPYEQYF

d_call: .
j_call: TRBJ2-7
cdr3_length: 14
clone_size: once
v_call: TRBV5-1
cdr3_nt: TGCGCCAGCAGACCGGGACTGCCTTACGACGAGCAGTACTTC
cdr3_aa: CASRPGLPYDEQYF

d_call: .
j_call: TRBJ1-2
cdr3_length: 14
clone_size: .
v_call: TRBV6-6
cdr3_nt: TGTGCCAGCAGTTACGATCGGGCAGGTCTTGGCTACACCTTC
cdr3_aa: CASSYDRAGLGYTF

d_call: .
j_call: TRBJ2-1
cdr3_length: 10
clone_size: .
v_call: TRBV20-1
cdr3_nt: TGCAGTGCTGATTACAATGAGCAGTTCTTC
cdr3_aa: CSADYNEQFF

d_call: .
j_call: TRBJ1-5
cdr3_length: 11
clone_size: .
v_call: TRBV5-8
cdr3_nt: TGTGCCAGCAGCCCCGGGGGGCCCCAGCATTTT
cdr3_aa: CASSPGGPQHF

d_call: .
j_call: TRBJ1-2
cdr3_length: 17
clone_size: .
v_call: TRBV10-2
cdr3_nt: TGCGCCAGCAGTGAGTCAGTGACCCCGCGGCCCAACTATGGCTACACCTTC
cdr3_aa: CASSESVTPRPNYGYTF

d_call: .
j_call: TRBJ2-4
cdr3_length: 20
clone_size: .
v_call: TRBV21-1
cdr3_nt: TGTGCCAGCAGCAAGGTTCGACTAGCGGGGGGGCCTCTAGCCAAAAACATTCAGTACTTC
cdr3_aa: CASSKVRLAGGPLAKNIQYF

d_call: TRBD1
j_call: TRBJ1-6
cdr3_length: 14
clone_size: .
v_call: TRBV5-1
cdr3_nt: TGCGCCAGCAGCCCCGGACAGGGGAATTCACCCCTCCACTTT
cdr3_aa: CASSPGQGNSPLHF

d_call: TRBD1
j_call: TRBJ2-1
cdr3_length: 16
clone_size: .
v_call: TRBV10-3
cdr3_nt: TGTGCCATCCTAGGGGACAGGGAGGGGGTCTACAATGAGCAGTTCTTC
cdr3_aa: CAILGDREGVYNEQFF

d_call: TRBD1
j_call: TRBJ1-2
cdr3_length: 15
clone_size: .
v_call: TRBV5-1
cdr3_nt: TGCGCCAGCAGCTTGGGACAGGGTCTAGACTATGGCTACACCTTC
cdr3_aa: CASSLGQGLDYGYTF

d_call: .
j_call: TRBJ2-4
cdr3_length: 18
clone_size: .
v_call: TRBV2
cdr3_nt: TGTGCCAGCAGTGAAGCGCTTCGGGACATCCTAGCCAAAAACATTCAGTACTTC
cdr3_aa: CASSEALRDILAKNIQYF

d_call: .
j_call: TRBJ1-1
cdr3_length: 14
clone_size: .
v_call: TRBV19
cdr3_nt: TGTGCCAGTAGTCCAGGTAATTCGAACACTGAAGCTTTCTTT
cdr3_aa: CASSPGNSNTEAFF

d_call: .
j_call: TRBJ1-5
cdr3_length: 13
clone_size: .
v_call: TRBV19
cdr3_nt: TGTGCCAGTAGTATCCTCGACAATCAGCCCCAGCATTTT
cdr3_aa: CASSILDNQPQHF

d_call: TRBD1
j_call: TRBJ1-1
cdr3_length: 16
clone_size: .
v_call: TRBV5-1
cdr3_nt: TGCGCCAGCAGCGCCCTCGGGACAGGCCAGAATACTGAAGCTTTCTTT
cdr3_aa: CASSALGTGQNTEAFF

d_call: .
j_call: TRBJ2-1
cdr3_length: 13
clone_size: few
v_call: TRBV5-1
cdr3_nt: TGCGCCAGCAGCGCATACCCATGGGATGAGCAGTTCTTC
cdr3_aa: CASSAYPWDEQFF

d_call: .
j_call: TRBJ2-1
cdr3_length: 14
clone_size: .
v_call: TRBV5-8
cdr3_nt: TGTGCCAGCAGCTTAAATCCTCCACACAATGAGCAGTTCTTC
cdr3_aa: CASSLNPPHNEQFF

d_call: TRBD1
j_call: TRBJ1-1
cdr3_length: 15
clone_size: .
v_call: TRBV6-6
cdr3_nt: TGTGCCAGCGGACAAGAGGGACAGGGAGATACTGAAGCTTTCTTT
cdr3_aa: CASGQEGQGDTEAFF

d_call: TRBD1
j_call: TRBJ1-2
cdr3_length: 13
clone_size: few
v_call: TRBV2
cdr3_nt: TGTGCCAGCAGTGGGGACAGAAGTGGTGGCTACACCTTC
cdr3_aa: CASSGDRSGGYTF

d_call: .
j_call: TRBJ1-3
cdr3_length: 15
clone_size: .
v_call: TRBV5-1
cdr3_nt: TGCGCCAGCAGCGCGGACTGGGGAGCTGGAAACACCATATATTTT
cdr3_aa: CASSADWGAGNTIYF

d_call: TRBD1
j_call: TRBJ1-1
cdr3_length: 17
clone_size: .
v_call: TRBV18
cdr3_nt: TGTGCCAGCTCACGTGACAGGGGGACCATCCAATACACTGAAGCTTTCTTT
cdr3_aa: CASSRDRGTIQYTEAFF

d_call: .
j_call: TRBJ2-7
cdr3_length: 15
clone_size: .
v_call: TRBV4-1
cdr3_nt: TGCGCCAGCAGCCAGGCTAGCGACACTATCTACGAGCAGTACTTC
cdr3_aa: CASSQASDTIYEQYF

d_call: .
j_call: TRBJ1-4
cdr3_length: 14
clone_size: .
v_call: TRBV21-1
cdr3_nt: TGTGCCAGCAGCCAAGGAGGAACTAATGAAAAACTGTTTTTT
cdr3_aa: CASSQGGTNEKLFF

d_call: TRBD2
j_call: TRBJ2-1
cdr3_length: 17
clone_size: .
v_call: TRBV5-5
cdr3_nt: TGTGCCAGCAGCTTCGCGGGGCGAGCGGGGGGGCAGAATGAGCAGTTCTTC
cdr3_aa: CASSFAGRAGGQNEQFF

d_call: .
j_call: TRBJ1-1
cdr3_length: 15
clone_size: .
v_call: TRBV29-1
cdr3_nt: TGCAGCGTTGAGATGGCAGGGGCAAGGAACACTGAAGCTTTCTTT
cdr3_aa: CSVEMAGARNTEAFF

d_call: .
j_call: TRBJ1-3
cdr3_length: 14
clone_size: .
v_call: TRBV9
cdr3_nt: TGTGCCAGCAGCGTCGGGACCTCTGGAAACACCATATATTTT
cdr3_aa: CASSVGTSGNTIYF

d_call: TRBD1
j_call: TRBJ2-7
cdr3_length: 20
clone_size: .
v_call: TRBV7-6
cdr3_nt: TGTGCCAGCAGCTTAGGTGTCAGGGGGCGCGTAGACGATCCCCCCTACGAGCAGTACTTC
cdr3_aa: CASSLGVRGRVDDPPYEQYF

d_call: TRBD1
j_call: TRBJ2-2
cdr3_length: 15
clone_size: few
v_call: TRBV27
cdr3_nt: TGTGCCAGCAGTTTCGGGACAGGGGGAACCGGGGAGCTGTTTTTT
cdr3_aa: CASSFGTGGTGELFF

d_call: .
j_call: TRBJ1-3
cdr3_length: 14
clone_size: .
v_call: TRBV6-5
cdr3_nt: TGTGCCAGCAGCCCCGGACAGCGTGGAAACACCATATATTTT
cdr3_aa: CASSPGQRGNTIYF

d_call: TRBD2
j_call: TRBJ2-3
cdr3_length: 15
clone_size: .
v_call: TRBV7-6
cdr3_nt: TGTGCCAGCAGCCGTAGCGGGGGGAGCACAGATACGCAGTATTTT
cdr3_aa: CASSRSGGSTDTQYF

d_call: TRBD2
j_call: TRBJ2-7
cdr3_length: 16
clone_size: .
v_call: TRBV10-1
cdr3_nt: TGCGCCAGCAGTGACAGTTTGTATAGCGGGAGCTACGAGCAGTACTTC
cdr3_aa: CASSDSLYSGSYEQYF

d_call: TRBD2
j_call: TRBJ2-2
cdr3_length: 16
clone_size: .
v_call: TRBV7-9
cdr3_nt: TGTGCCAGCAGCTCCCGGGGGGGGAAGAACACCGGGGAGCTGTTTTTT
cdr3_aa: CASSSRGGKNTGELFF

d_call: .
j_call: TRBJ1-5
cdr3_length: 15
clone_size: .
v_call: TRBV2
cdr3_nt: TGTGCCAGCAGTGAAGGTGCGAAAAGGGATCAGCCCCAGCATTTT
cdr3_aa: CASSEGAKRDQPQHF

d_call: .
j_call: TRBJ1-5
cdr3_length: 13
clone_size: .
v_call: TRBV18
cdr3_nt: TGTGCCAGCTCACCACTGCGCAATCAGCCCCAGCATTTT
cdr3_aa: CASSPLRNQPQHF

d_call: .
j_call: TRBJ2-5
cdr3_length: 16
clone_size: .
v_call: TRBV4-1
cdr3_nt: TGCGCCAGCAGCCAAGGGTGGCAGGCAAAGGGAGAGACCCAGTACTTC
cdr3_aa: CASSQGWQAKGETQYF

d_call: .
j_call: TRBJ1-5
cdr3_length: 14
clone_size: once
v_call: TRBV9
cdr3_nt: TGTGCCAGTGGAGCGGGGGCCCTCAATCAGCCCCAGCATTTT
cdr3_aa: CASGAGALNQPQHF

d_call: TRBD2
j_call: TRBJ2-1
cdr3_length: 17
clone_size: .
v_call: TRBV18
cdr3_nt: TGTGCCAGCTCCCCCCCTAGAGAGACTAGCGTTTACAATGAGCAGTTCTTC
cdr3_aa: CASSPPRETSVYNEQFF

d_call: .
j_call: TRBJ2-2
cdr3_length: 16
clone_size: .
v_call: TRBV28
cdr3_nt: TGTGCCAGCAGCTGGGAAAGCGGGCCGAACACCGGGGAGCTGTTTTTT
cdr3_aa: CASSWESGPNTGELFF

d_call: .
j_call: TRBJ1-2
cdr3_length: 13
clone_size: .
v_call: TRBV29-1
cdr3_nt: TGCAGCGTTGAAGATCCACCTACTCGTGGCTACACCTTC
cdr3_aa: CSVEDPPTRGYTF

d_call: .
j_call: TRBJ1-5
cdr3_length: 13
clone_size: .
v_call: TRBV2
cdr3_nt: TGTGCCAGCTCCAGAGAAAGCAATCAGCCCCAGCATTTT
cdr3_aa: CASSRESNQPQHF

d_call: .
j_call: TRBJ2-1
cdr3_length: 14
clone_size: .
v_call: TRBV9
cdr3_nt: TGTGCCAGCAGCAGGGGCTGGTCCTACAATGAGCAGTTCTTC
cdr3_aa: CASSRGWSYNEQFF